This T cell receptor beta chain came from a study of blood T cell repertoires in COVID-19. CDR1 is SGHTA, CDR2 FQGNSA, per germline. This CDR3 comprises 15 residues. J was trimmed by 5 bases and V by 2 bases; bases with no gene match: 8. Data came from immunoSEQ multiplex PCR; TCRdb stores just in-frame clones and leaves some out. The data hold around 470,000 clones, with less than 95% observed a single time. Participants reported their clinical history, and cohort assignment relied on those reports. Two negative PCRs, clearance, or symptom resolution were required of recovered Cohort 3 donors. The chain is built from TRBV7-2 and TRBJ1-1; the match to TRBD1 covers 7 bases. This TCR derives from a man between 18 and 35 years old who had recovered from COVID-19. The sequenced material came from PBMCs or T cells enriched from blood (not recorded which). CDR3 nucleotides: TGTGCCAGCAGCTTAAATCCAGGGGGGCGGACTGAAGCTTTCTTT. Protein sequence: CASSLNPGGRTEAFF.